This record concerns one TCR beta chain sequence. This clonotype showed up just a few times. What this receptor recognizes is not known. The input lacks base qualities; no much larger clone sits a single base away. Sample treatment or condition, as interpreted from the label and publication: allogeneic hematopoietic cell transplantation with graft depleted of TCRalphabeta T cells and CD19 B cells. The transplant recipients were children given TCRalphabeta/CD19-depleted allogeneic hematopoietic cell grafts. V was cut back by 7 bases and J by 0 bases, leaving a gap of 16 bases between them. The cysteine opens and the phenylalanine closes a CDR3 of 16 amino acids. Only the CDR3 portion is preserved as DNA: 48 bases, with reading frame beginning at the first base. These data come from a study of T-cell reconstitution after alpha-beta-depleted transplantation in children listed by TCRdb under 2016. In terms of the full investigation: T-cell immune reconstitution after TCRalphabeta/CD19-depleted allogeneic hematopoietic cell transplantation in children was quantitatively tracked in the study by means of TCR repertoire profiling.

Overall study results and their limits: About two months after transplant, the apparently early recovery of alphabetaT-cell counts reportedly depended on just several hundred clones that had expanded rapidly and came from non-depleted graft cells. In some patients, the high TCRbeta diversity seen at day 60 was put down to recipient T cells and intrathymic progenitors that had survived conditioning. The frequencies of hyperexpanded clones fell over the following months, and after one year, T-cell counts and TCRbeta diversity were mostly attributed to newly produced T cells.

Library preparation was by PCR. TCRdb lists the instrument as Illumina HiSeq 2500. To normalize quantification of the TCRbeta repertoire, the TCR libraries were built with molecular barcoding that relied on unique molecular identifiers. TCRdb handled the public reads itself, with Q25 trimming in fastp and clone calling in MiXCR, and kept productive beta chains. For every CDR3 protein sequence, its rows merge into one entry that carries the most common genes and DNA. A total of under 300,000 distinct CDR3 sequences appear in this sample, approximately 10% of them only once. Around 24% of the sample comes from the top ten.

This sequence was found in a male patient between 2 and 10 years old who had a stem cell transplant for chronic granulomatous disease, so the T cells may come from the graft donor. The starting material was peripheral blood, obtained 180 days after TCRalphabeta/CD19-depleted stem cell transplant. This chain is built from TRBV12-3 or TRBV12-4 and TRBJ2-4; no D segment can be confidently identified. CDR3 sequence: CASKLQAELAKNIQYF. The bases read TGTGCCAGCAAGCTCCAGGCTGAGCTAGCCAAAAACATTCAGTACTTC.